Reported below is one T cell receptor beta chain. After pathologic assessment, macro-dissection selected premalignant or tumor cells for extraction. This record belongs to a study of immune evolution from preneoplasia to lung adenocarcinoma. Profiling relied on immunoSEQ multiplex PCR, and the TCRdb table lists in-frame clones only, not all of them. The table includes around 3,700 clones, roughly 80% detected once. The CDR3 is 16 amino acids. The V segment lost 0 bases and the J segment 5 bases; nucleotides outside the gene matches: 7. Germline V gives CDR1 GTSNPN, CDR2 SVGIG (reference sequence). The clonotype originates from a person aged 65 to 85 with lung adenocarcinoma. V is TRBV30 and J is TRBJ1-6; TRBD1 agrees at 7 bases. The specimen was FFPE minimally invasive lung adenocarcinoma tissue. The CDR3 protein is CAWSVLQGVNNSPLHF. Written as DNA, the CDR3 is TGTGCCTGGAGTGTATTGCAGGGGGTTAATAATTCACCCCTCCACTTT.